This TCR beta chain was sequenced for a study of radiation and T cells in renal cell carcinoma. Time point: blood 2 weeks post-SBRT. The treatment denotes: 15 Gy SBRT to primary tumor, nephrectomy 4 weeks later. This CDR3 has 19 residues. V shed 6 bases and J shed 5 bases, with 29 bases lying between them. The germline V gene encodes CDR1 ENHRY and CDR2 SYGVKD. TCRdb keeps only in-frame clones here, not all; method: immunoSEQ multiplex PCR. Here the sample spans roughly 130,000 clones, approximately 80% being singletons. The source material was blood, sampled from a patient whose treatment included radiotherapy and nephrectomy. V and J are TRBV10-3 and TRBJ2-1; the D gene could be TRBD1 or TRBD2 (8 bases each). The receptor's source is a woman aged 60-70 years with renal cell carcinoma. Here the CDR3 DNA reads TGTGCCATCAGGCCCGGGACAGGACGGAGCGGGAGTAACCACAATGAGCAGTTCTTC. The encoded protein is CAIRPGTGRSGSNHNEQFF.